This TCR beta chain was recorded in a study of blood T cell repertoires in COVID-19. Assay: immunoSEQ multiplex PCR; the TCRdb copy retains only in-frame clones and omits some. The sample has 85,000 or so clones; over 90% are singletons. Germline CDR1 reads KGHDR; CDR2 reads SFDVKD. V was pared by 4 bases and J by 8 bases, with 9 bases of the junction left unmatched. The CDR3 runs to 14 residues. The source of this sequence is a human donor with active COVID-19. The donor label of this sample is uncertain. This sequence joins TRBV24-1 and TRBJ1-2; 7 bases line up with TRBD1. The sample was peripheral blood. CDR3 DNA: TGTGCCACCAGTGACCGCGACAGGGTAGGCGGCTACACCTTC. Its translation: CATSDRDRVGGYTF.